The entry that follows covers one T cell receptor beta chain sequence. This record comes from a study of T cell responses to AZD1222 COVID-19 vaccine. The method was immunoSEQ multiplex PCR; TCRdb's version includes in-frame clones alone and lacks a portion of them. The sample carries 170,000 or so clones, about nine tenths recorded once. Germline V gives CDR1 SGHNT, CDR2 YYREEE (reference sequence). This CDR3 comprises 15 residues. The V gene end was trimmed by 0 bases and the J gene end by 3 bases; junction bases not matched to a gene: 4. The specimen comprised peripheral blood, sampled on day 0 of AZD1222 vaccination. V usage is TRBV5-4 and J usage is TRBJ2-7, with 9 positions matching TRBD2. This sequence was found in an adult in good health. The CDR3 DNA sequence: TGTGCCAGCAGCTTGGGTGCGGGGGGGGACTACGAGCAGTACTTC. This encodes CASSLGAGGDYEQYF.